The 16 T cell receptor beta chains reported below all come from one sample, sequenced in a study of T cell repertoires in cytomegalovirus infection. One entry per CDR3 protein, called by TCRdb with MiXCR from the reads. The sample has under 600,000 distinct CDR3 sequences, 16% seen once; the top ten hold about 24%. The sample taken for sequencing was CD8+ T cells from PBMCs. The receptors here all came from a human donor in good health (CMV status not recorded). Some clones in this sample may be carry-over from other donors' samples.

The chain combines TRBV25-1 with TRBJ2-5; D is unclear. The CDR3 runs to 13 residues. Trimming took off 0 bases at V and 10 bases at J, with 12 bases between the two ends. CDR1 is MGHDK and CDR2 is SYGVNS in the germline V gene. This CDR3 is CASSEYSGEDQYF. The CDR3, as DNA: TGTGCCAGCAGTGAATATTCCGGAGAGGACCAGTACTTC.

Only a few counts were recorded for this clonotype. V and J are TRBV6-1 and TRBJ1-5; no clear D. From germline, CDR1 is MNHNS and CDR2 SASEGT. CDR3 size: 16 residues. Trimming left V 1 base short and J 2 bases short, with 12 bases between. The CDR3 DNA reads TGTGCCAGCAGTGAAGTTAGTTCCGCCGGCAATCAGCCCCAGCATTTT. Translated, it gives CASSEVSSAGNQPQHF.

Details on this clonotype: The junction departs from germline at one end; a sequencing error may be responsible. CDR3 amino acids: CASSQDSSGLYTGVLFF. In nucleotides, the CDR3 is TGCGCCAGCAGCCAAGATAGTAGCGGGTTGTACACCGGGGTGCTGTTTTTT. This chain connects TRBV4-1 to TRBJ2-2, with TRBD2 identical over 7 bases. The CDR3 has 17 residues. Germline V gene sequence: CDR1 MGHRA, CDR2 YSYEKL.

Turning to this clonotype: Being one base from a much bigger clone, this may be a read error. V gene TRBV6-8 combines with J gene TRBJ1-1; 8 bases match TRBD1. The CDR3 extends over 13 amino acids. The V gene's germline CDR1 is MNHGY and CDR2 SAAAGT. V dropped 10 bases and J dropped 4; count of bases not matched to a gene: 8. The CDR3 DNA reads as TGTGCCAACACCCAGACAGGGGCCACTGAAGCTTTCTTT. Amino acid sequence: CANTQTGATEAFF.

The V call is TRBV4-2, the J call TRBJ1-1; 9 positions match TRBD1. The CDR3 has 15 residues. V was pared by 4 bases and J by 4 bases, with 7 bases of the junction left unmatched. In germline, CDR1 is LGHNA, CDR2 YNFKEQ. In nucleotides, the CDR3 is TGTGCCAGCAGCCCTTCCGGGACAGGGAGCACTGAAGCTTTCTTT. This codes for CASSPSGTGSTEAFF.

The sample holds a few counts of this clonotype. This rearrangement joins TRBV29-1 to TRBJ2-1, with D uncertain. Trimming stripped 6 bases from V and 7 bases from J, with 10 bases between. Germline V CDR1 and CDR2: SQVTM, ANQGSEA. There are 11 residues in the CDR3. The CDR3 loop is CSVLPMNEQFF. CDR3 DNA: TGCAGCGTCCTACCGATGAATGAGCAGTTCTTC.

The chain joins TRBV12-3 or TRBV12-4 to TRBJ2-1; the match to TRBD2 covers 9 bases. Trimming removed 4 bases from V and 6 bases from J; junction bases left unmatched: 7. CDR3 size: 15 residues. CDR3 residues: CASSSGTSRGNEQFF. Here the CDR3 DNA reads TGTGCCAGCAGTTCTGGGACTAGCAGGGGCAATGAGCAGTTCTTC.

The rearrangement links TRBV5-4 to TRBJ1-1; 7 bases align to TRBD1. This CDR3 has 11 residues. After removal of 10 bases from V and 7 bases from J, the junction contained 7 bases not matched to a gene. The germline CDR1 and CDR2 sequences are SGHNT and YYREEE (reference sequence). CDR3 in DNA: TGTGCCGGATCGAACAGGGGTGAAGCTTTCTTT. Its protein product is CAGSNRGEAFF.

This clonotype has only a few counts. V is TRBV28 and J is TRBJ2-2; possible D gene TRBD2, 6 bases. V was cut by 8 bases and J by 4 bases, with 14 bases left in between. CDR1 and CDR2 (germline): MDHEN, SYDVKM. The CDR3 runs to 14 residues. The CDR3 nucleotides are TGTGCCAGCGCCCGGGAGAGGAGCACCGGGGAGCTGTTTTTT. This encodes CASARERSTGELFF.

In this sample, this clonotype turned up many times. V usage is TRBV12-3 or TRBV12-4 and J usage is TRBJ2-2; D could derive from TRBD1 or TRBD2 (6 bases each). The CDR3 covers 15 residues. V was shortened by 7 bases and J by 0 bases, with 12 bases between the two germline ends. CDR3 nucleotides: TGTGCCAGCACCTTAGGGGGGACGAACACCGGGGAGCTGTTTTTT. This codes for CASTLGGTNTGELFF.

The chain joins TRBV6-6 to TRBJ2-2, with 7 bases fitting TRBD2. With 6 bases clipped from V and 7 bases from J, the junction kept 11 bases outside the gene matches. The CDR3 sequence is 15 residues long. CDR1 is MNHNY, CDR2 SVGAGI, per germline (reference sequence). This chain's CDR3 is CASSPLVGGGGELFF. As DNA, the CDR3 is TGTGCCAGCAGCCCCTTAGTTGGGGGGGGCGGGGAGCTGTTTTTT.

The chain couples TRBV4-1 to TRBJ1-4; a possible D gene is TRBD1 (5 bases). This CDR3 has 15 residues. Trimming removed 4 bases from V and 8 bases from J, with 17 bases in between. CDR1 is MGHRA, CDR2 YSYEKL, per germline. This CDR3 reads CASSRTRGRGEKLFF. DNA for the CDR3: TGCGCCAGCAGCCGAACTAGGGGCCGAGGAGAAAAACTGTTTTTT.

This clonotype was observed many times. J is TRBJ1-2 and V is TRBV7-8; D gene ambiguous. This CDR3 has 14 residues. The germline V gene has CDR1 SGHVS and CDR2 FQNEAQ. The V end lost 3 bases, the J end lost 3 bases, and 11 bases lay between the germline ends. The CDR3 loop reads CASSFSSNYYGYTF. The CDR3 DNA reads as TGTGCCAGCAGCTTTTCATCTAACTACTATGGCTACACCTTC.

The sample holds a few counts of this clonotype. The chain is built from TRBV19 and TRBJ2-2, with 8 bases that match TRBD1. Germline V gene sequence: CDR1 LNHDA, CDR2 SQIVND (reference sequence). V trimming: 6 bases; J trimming: 5 bases; junction bases outside the gene matches: 8. CDR3 length equals 15 residues. The CDR3 DNA is TGTGCCAGTAGCGGACAGGGTGCGGGGACCGGGGAGCTGTTTTTT. Translation: CASSGQGAGTGELFF.

Here the CDR3 reads CASSYSARLAKNIQYF. DNA of the CDR3: TGTGCCAGCAGTTACTCGGCCAGGCTAGCCAAAAACATTCAGTACTTC. The chain links TRBV6-5 to TRBJ2-4, with D unresolved. The CDR3 is 16 residues long. The germline V gene has CDR1 MNHEY and CDR2 SVGAGI. The V gene lost 0 bases and the J gene lost 0 bases, with 9 bases spanning the gap.

Notes on this clonotype: A much larger clone differs by one base, so this may be a read error. A read error is likely, as this CDR3 ends without the conserved phenylalanine or tryptophan. The V call is TRBV12-3 or TRBV12-4, the J call TRBJ2-7, with 8 bases fitting TRBD1. V gave up 10 bases and J gave up 2 bases; unmatched junction bases: 4. CDR3 length: 12 residues. The CDR3 protein is CATGTGTYEQYL. The CDR3 DNA reads TGTGCCACCGGGACAGGTACCTACGAGCAGTACTTA.